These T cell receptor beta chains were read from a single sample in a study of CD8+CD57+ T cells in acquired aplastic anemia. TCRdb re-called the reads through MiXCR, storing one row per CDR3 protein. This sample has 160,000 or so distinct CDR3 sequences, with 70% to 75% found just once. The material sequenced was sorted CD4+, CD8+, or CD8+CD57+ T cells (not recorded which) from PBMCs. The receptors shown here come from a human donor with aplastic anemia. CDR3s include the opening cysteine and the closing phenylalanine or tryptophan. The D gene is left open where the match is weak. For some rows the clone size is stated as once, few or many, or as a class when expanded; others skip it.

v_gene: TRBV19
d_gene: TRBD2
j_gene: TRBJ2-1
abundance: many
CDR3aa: CASSIEERELSVWNDNEQFF
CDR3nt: TGTGCCAGTAGTATAGAAGAGCGGGAGTTGTCTGTTTGGAACGACAATGAGCAGTTCTTC

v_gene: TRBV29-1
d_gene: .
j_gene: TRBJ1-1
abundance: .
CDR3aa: CSVEDLRQLEAFF
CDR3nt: TGCAGCGTTGAAGACTTGAGACAACTTGAAGCTTTCTTT

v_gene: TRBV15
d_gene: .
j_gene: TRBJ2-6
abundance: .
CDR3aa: CATSRETLRAGANVLTF
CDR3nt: TGTGCCACCAGCAGAGAAACTCTCCGGGCTGGGGCCAACGTCCTGACTTTC

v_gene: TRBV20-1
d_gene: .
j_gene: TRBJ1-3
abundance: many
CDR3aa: CSARDGEFSGGNTIYF
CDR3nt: TGCAGTGCTAGAGATGGCGAGTTCTCGGGTGGAAACACCATATATTTT

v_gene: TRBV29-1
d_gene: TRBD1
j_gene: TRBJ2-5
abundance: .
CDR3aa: CSVRQGIGETQYF
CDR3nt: TGCAGCGTTCGACAGGGGATAGGGGAGACCCAGTACTTC

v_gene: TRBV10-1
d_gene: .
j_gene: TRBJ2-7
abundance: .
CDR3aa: CASSGTEIYEQYF
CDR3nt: TGCGCCAGCAGTGGGACAGAAATCTACGAGCAGTACTTC

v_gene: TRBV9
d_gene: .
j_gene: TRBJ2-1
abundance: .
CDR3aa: CASSVVPGNEQFF
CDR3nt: TGTGCCAGCAGCGTAGTGCCCGGGAATGAGCAGTTCTTC

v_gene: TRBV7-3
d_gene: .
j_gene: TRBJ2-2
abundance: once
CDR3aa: CASSPNLAGEPFF
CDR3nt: TGTGCCAGCAGCCCAAACCTGGCCGGGGAGCCGTTTTTT

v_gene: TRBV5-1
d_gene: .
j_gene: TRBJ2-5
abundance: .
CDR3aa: CASSWAVGNQETQYF
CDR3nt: TGCGCCAGCAGCTGGGCGGTGGGCAACCAAGAGACCCAGTACTTC

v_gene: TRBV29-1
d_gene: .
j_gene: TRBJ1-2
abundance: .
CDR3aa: CSGLGAPGGYTF
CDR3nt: TGCAGCGGGTTGGGTGCGCCGGGTGGCTACACCTTC

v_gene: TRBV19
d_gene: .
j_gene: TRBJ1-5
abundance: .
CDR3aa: CASSEGRLGNSNQPQHF
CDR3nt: TGTGCCAGTAGTGAGGGACGGCTGGGGAATAGCAATCAGCCCCAGCATTTT

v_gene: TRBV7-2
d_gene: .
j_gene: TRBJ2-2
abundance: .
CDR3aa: CADRPMNTGELFF
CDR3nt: TGTGCCGACCGCCCGATGAACACCGGGGAGCTGTTTTTT

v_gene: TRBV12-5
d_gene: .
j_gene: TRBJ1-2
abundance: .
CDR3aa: CASGPRVRGYTF
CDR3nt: TGTGCTAGTGGTCCCAGAGTTAGGGGCTACACCTTC

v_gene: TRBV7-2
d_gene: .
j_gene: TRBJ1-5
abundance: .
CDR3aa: CASSLVPITFGQPQHF
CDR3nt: TGTGCCAGCAGCTTAGTCCCGATTACGTTTGGTCAGCCCCAGCATTTT

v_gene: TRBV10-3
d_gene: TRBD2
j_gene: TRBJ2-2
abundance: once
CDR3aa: CAIEGLNTGELFF
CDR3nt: TGTGCCATCGAGGGACTAAACACCGGGGAGCTGTTTTTT

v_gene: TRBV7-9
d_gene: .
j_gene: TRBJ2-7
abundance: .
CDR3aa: CASSLVLEQYF
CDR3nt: TGTGCCAGCAGCTTAGTGCTCGAGCAGTACTTC

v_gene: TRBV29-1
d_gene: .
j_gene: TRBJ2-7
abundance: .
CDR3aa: CSAVKGTGYEQYF
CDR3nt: TGCAGCGCTGTGAAGGGTACAGGCTACGAGCAGTACTTC

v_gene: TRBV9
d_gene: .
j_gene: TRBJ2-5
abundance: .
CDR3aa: CASSVWTGDETQYF
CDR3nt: TGTGCCAGCAGCGTTTGGACCGGGGACGAGACCCAGTACTTC

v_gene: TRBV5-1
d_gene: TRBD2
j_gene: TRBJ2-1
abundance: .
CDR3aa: CASSATSGGDHEQFF
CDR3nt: TGCGCCAGCAGCGCGACTAGCGGGGGGGACCATGAGCAGTTCTTC

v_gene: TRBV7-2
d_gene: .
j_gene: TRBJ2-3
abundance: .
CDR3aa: CASSQYPEDTQYF
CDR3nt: TGTGCCAGCAGCCAGTACCCCGAGGATACGCAGTATTTT

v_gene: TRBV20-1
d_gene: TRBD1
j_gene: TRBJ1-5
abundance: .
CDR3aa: CSALTGGGYQPQHF
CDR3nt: TGCAGTGCCCTGACAGGGGGCGGATATCAGCCCCAGCATTTT

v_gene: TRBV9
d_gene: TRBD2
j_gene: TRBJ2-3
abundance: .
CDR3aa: CASSLRTTAGGLAQYF
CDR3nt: TGTGCCAGCAGCTTAAGAACCACCGCGGGAGGGTTAGCGCAGTATTTT

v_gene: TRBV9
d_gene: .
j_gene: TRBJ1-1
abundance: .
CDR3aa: CASSVEPVNTEAFF
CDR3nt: TGTGCCAGCAGCGTAGAGCCGGTGAACACTGAAGCTTTCTTT

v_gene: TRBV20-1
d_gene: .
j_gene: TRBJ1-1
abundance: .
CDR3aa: CSADLRGSEAFF
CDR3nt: TGCAGTGCTGACCTTCGGGGGAGTGAAGCTTTCTTT

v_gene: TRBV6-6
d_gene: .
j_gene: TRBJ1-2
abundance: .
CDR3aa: CASRPRLADGYTF
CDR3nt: TGTGCCAGCAGACCAAGACTAGCGGATGGCTACACCTTC

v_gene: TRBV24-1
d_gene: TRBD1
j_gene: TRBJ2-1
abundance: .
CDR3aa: CATSDLDRGSNEQFF
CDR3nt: TGTGCCACCAGTGACCTGGACAGGGGTAGCAATGAGCAGTTCTTC

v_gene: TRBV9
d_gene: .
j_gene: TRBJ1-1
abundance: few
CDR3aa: CASSVEGRDTEAFF
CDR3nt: TGTGCCAGCAGCGTAGAGGGCAGGGACACTGAAGCTTTCTTT

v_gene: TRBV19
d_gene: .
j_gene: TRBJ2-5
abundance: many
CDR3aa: CASSMGPTGSETQYF
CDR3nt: TGTGCCAGTAGTATGGGCCCCACAGGTTCGGAGACCCAGTACTTC

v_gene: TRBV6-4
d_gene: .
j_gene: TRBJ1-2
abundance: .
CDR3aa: CASSERANYGYTF
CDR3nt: TGTGCCAGCAGTGAGAGAGCTAACTATGGCTACACCTTC

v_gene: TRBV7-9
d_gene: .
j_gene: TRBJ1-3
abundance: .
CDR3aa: CASSQGFQGNGNTIYF
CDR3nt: TGCGCCAGCAGCCAAGGTTTCCAGGGTAATGGAAACACCATATATTTT

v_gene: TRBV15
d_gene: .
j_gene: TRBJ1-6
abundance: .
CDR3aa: CATSIITGGLNSPLHF
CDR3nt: TGTGCCACCAGCATCATCACCGGAGGGCTAAATTCACCCCTCCACTTT

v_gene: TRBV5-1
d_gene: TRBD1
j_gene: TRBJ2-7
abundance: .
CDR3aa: CASSILAGTGTYEQYF
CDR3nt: TGCGCCAGCAGCATCCTCGCCGGGACAGGGACCTACGAGCAGTACTTC

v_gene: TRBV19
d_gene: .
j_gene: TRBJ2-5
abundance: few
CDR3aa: CASSIDRAGETQYF
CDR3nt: TGTGCCAGTAGTATAGATCGGGCGGGAGAGACCCAGTACTTC

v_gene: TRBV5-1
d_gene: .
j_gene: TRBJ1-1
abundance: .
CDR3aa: CASSSGDTLNTEAFF
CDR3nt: TGCGCCAGCAGCAGCGGGGACACACTGAACACTGAAGCTTTCTTT

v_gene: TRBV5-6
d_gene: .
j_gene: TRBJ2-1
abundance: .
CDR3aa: CASRGTGGRQFF
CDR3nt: TGTGCCAGCAGGGGAACGGGGGGCAGGCAGTTCTTC

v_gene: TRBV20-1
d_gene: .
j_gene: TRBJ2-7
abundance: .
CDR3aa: CSAPREGEAPYEQYF
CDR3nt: TGCAGTGCACCGAGGGAGGGGGAGGCCCCCTACGAGCAGTACTTC

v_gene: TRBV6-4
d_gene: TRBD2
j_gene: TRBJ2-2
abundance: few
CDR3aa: CASSDSTSGDTGELFF
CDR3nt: TGTGCCAGCAGTGACTCGACTAGCGGGGACACCGGGGAGCTGTTTTTT

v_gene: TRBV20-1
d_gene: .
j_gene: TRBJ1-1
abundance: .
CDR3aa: CSAREGPAEAFF
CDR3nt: TGCAGTGCTAGAGAGGGCCCAGCTGAAGCTTTCTTT

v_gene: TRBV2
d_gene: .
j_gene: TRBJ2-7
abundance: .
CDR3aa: CASSVGGYEQYF
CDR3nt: TGTGCCAGCAGTGTGGGTGGATACGAGCAGTACTTC

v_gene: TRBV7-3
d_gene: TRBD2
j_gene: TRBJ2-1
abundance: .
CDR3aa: CASSPTLAGGSYNEQFF
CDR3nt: TGTGCCAGCAGCCCAACACTAGCGGGGGGCTCCTACAATGAGCAGTTCTTC

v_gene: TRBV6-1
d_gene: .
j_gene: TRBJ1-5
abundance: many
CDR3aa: CASEEAGEPNQPQHF
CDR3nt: TGTGCCAGCGAAGAGGCAGGGGAACCAAATCAGCCCCAGCATTTT

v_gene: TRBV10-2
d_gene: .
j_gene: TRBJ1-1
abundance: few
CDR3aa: CASSESNGAEAFF
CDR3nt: TGCGCCAGCAGTGAAAGTAATGGTGCTGAAGCTTTCTTT

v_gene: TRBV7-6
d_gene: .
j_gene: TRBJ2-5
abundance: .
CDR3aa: CASSRQTSETQYF
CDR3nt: TGTGCCAGCAGTCGTCAAACATCAGAGACCCAGTACTTC

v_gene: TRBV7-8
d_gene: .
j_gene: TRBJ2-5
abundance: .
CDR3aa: CASSLARLETQYF
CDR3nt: TGTGCCAGCAGCTTAGCCAGGTTAGAGACCCAGTACTTC

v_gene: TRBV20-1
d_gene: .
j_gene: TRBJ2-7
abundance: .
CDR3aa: CSASLGTVYEQYF
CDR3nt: TGCAGTGCTAGTTTGGGTACCGTCTACGAGCAGTACTTC

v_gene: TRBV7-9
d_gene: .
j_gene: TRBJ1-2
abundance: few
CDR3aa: CASSRERGLDLYGYTF
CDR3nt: TGTGCCAGCAGCCGTGAGAGGGGCTTGGACTTATATGGCTACACCTTC